This T cell receptor beta chain was profiled in a study of early T cells in non-severe SARS-CoV-2 infection. Germline CDR1 is LNHDA and CDR2 is SQIVND (reference sequence). V gave up 0 bases and J gave up 5 bases, with 9 bases separating them. This CDR3 spans 14 amino acids. This clonotype has a count of ten or more. As part of library construction, unique molecular identifiers were attached to individual cDNA molecules. TCRdb reanalysed the 5' RACE reads using MiXCR and keeps one entry per CDR3 protein. Of approximately 50,000 distinct CDR3 sequences in the sample, approximately 9.4% were seen once. The clonotype comes from an adult who was a healthcare worker with PCR-confirmed SARS-CoV-2 infection or an uninfected control (not recorded which). The genes are TRBV19 and TRBJ2-3; no reliable D call. Sample: whole blood. CDR3: CASSIDPYKDTQYF. The DNA for the CDR3 is TGTGCCAGTAGTATAGATCCCTACAAAGATACGCAGTATTTT.